This entry describes one T cell receptor beta chain. In the source study's methods: Reference gene primer amplification gave estimated nucleated cell counts. Profiled with immunoSEQ multiplex PCR; TCRdb holds only in-frame clones, not every one. V, J and clone size are taken as reported in that table, and D and trimming were inferred from the DNA itself. The sample records about 180,000 clones, approximately 86% being singletons. This record comes from a study of blood T cell repertoires in COVID-19. Across the study: Collection of acute and convalescent COVID-19 samples took place in the United States, Italy and Spain. In each case, the material was cDNA or gDNA derived from T cells, B-cell-depleted T cells, or PBMCs.

This receptor was taken from a man aged 50-60 years with active or convalescent COVID-19. Sample: peripheral blood.

The CDR3 DNA sequence: TGCGCCAGCAGCTTGGGTTCTAGCCGGAGGACTGGGGCCAACGTCCTGACTTTC. This translates into CASSLGSSRRTGANVLTF. This chain links TRBV5-1 with TRBJ2-6; perhaps TRBD2 as D (5 bases). The CDR3 loop spans 18 amino acids. V lost 0 bases and J 2 bases, leaving 15 bases between the germline ends. Germline-derived CDR1 and CDR2 are SGHRS and YFSETQ.